This T cell receptor (beta chain) was found in a study of cytomegalovirus exposure and HLA in healthy donors (dated by TCRdb to 2016 to 2017). Study-level background: An earlier analysis of 587 of the donors reported about 260 Gb of sequence data and 117 million unique TCR beta sequences obtained from about 179 million T cells. Around 330 gigabases of sequencing data and around 85 million unique TCR sequences made up an early release that covered some 640 HLA-typed donors. Of the approximately 400 genotyped donors, 81% fell in the genetic ancestry cluster associated with self-reported Caucasian donors. The study aimed to test whether signatures of past pathogen exposure could be identified by cataloging public T cell receptors. The study used immunosequencing to profile the T cell repertoires of 666 subjects and linked those repertoires to cytomegalovirus serostatus. A separate validation cohort of over 95 different subjects was used in addition to the 666-subject first cohort. The study combined high-throughput TCR immunosequencing, statistical association of individual TCRs with disease status, and machine learning to predict cytomegalovirus infection status. A later analysis re-analyzed previously published TCR beta repertoires from about 600 donors and added high-resolution HLA genotyping to study TCR occurrence patterns. Rather than using new phenotypic data, the later analysis identified candidate immune exposures from TCR beta sequences and from how often those sequences occurred across donors. An earlier analysis of approximately 640 of the donors applied high-throughput TCR beta sequencing to assess whether each TCR beta V gene segment acted as functional or pseudogenic. Alongside the repertoire data, information on donor age, sex, ethnicity and CMV serostatus was compiled. Genome-wide SNP genotypes for about 65% of the 666 donors were used in a later genetic analysis, which treated that subset as a discovery cohort. Every repertoire in the discovery cohort had been generated on one and the same sequencing platform. HLA typing included class I and class II loci at four-digit resolution. The number of donors typed differed by locus, with roughly 620-630 for A, B, C, DRB1 and DQB1, around 500 for DQA1, 600 to 610 for DPA1, and some 440 for DPB1. Because of strong linkage in the cohort, four or five DR-DQ haplotypes were treated as single units for association and clustering. Among about 360 genotyped donors of the cohort, an average of roughly 240,000 unique TCR beta nucleotide sequences were sequenced per donor, roughly 20% of them non-productive.

V loses 0 bases, J loses 10 bases, and the germline ends lie 12 bases apart. CDR1 and CDR2 are read off the germline V gene as SGHTA and FQGNSA. The CDR3 holds 13 amino acids from the cysteine to the phenylalanine. The only DNA kept is the CDR3, 39 bases in frame from the first base. Receptor amplification or capture employed the immunoSEQ multiplex PCR assay. The multiplex PCR relied on a mix of 60 forward primers for TCR Vbeta segments and 13 reverse primers for TCR Jbeta segments. A multiplex PCR assay on genomic DNA amplified the CDR3 region of rearranged TCR beta genes. On the Illumina HiSeq System, the amplified TCR beta libraries were sequenced as 87-base-pair reads. Turning to the authors' computational methods: Across the 500 to 700 repertoires, a later analysis counted roughly 84 million unique TCR beta chains, about 10 million of which were shared by at least two donors. A nearest-neighbor algorithm error-corrected the raw reads and collapsed the reads into unique sequences, merging closely related sequences to remove PCR and sequencing errors. Alignment of CDR3 sequences to IMGT reference sequences was used to assign V, D and J gene segments. Each retained sequence needed at least a six-nucleotide match to both a V gene segment and a J gene segment. Rearrangements were called productive when the CDR3 lacked stop codons and stayed in frame with V and J; all others were non-productive. Following IMGT convention, CDR3 was defined as the stretch from the second conserved V-encoded cysteine to the conserved J-encoded phenylalanine. Sequences without an unambiguous match to a single V gene segment were excluded from the earlier analysis of 450 to 750 of the donors. In an earlier analysis of around 600 of the donors, V segments were called functional above 56.7% productive rearrangements and were called segregating when the between-donor standard deviation exceeded 5%. A statistical classification framework was developed to diagnose cytomegalovirus status using the catalog of TCR beta chain sequences. A later analysis assigned V and J genes by comparing TCR nucleotide sequences with IMGT/GENE-DB human TR gene sequences. Using the TCRdist pipeline, a later analysis assigned CDR3 sequences along with most-parsimonious VDJ recombination scenarios. In a later analysis, every TCR beta chain was defined by the combination of its CDR3 amino acid sequence and its V-gene family, and reads without a unique V-gene family were dropped. In a later analysis, 550 to 650 highly shared, low-generation-probability nucleotide sequences were removed to address suspected cross-contamination and a sequencing artifact. In a later analysis, a clonal expansion index for each public chain was calculated from normalized within-repertoire ranks of inferred template counts. A later analysis computed generation probabilities with a VDJ recombination model fitted to out-of-frame rearrangements, and checked the results against IGoR. In a later analysis, TCR-TCR, TCR-HLA and TCR-CMV co-occurrence was scored with hypergeometric tests, and a repertoire-size bias correction was applied to TCR pairs. False discovery rates were estimated in a later analysis by permuting HLA or CMV assignments 20 times. In a later analysis, co-occurring TCRs were grouped with DBSCAN, and TCRdist sequence similarity was added when clustering was performed within HLA-allele-positive subsets. Co-occurrence clustering excluded repertoires with fewer than 30,000 or more than 120,000 public chains, plus five with anomalous nucleotide sharing. In TCRdb, the immuneACCESS table is reduced to in-frame sequences with V and J assigned. These tables do not hold every clone; where another copy was compared, an unresolved V gene accounts for under half, and the others remain unexplained. The D gene and trimming were derived from the DNA, and the V and J assignments and clone size from that table. The sample table shows about 140,000 clones, and 79% are seen once. The ten largest clones add up to 0.85% to 1.4% of the sample.

Results the study describes overall, beyond this receptor: The earlier analysis of 587 of the donors excluded 15 to 20 rarely observed V segments, including chromosome 9 orphons, because counts were too low. An association between a missense DCLRE1C variant and V-gene and J-gene trimming of TCR beta chains was found in a later genetic analysis and replicated in an independent cohort. A later analysis found that most CMV-associated TCR beta chains appeared HLA-restricted, with HLA associations seemingly driven largely by CMV exposure. At a false discovery rate of 0.05, a later analysis linked some 18,000 TCR beta sequences to specific HLA alleles. Because HLA typing was missing for some donors at each locus, association tests included only the typed subset. A few of the identified cytomegalovirus-associated TCR beta chains were confirmed in vitro to be specific for cytomegalovirus antigens. Assigning TCR associations to individual alleles was difficult when HLA alleles, especially DR and DQ, strongly co-occurred. The authors suggested that the approach could potentially be generalized to other disease states and immunological phenotypes. In both the original and validation cohorts, the classifier was reported to diagnose cytomegalovirus status with high specificity and sensitivity. Several of the top co-occurrence clusters appeared to be linked to parvovirus B19, influenza, CMV and Epstein-Barr virus, according to a later analysis. In an earlier analysis of a few hundred of the donors, most TCR beta V segments were observed in productive rearrangements about 87% or about 30% of the time, broadly matching IMGT annotations. Correlated functional status among segregating V segments might be attributable to linkage disequilibrium, but an unknown experimental factor could not be ruled out. A total of 164 TCR beta chains were listed by the study as associated with cytomegalovirus. Roughly uniform sequencing depth across donors was assumed in presence/absence analyses, although this assumption may not hold. Compared with equally common non-associated chains, HLA-associated TCR beta chains in a later analysis were more clonally expanded and had lower generation probabilities. The only immune exposure information available for the cohort was CMV serostatus. The sequencing pipeline was judged likely to have produced a cluster of highly shared sequence variants as a technical artifact. A further reported finding was that TCR beta sequences accurately predicted the HLA-A and HLA-B alleles for most subjects in the first cohort. A later genetic analysis reported fewer N-insertions in productive TCRs among donors in an Asian-associated ancestry cluster than the approximately 670-donor mean. Because the 87-base-pair reads could not distinguish some IMGT-functional V segments, including TRBV6-2 and TRBV6-3, those segments were excluded. A later analysis found that TCR association rates varied across HLA loci, with DRB1 alleles showing the most associated TCRs and HLA-C alleles the fewest. Most TCR sequences were observed very rarely across donors, whereas some public TCRs were present in many individuals. Only TCR beta chains were sequenced in this cohort, and the absence of alpha or paired-chain data limited detectable features.

The cohort was made up of 650 to 700 healthy bone marrow donors. Cohort members were all nominally healthy when sampled, although unrecorded immune exposures were likely present. The donor tested CMV seronegative and was one of the 352 seronegative cohort members. A peripheral blood sample was collected from each donor, and TCR beta sequencing was performed on peripheral blood mononuclear cells. The Qiagen DNeasy Blood Extraction Kit was used to extract genomic DNA from the blood cell samples. Notes on this clone: Its antigen has not been determined. Base-call qualities are not available, and no considerably larger clone is one nucleotide away.

This clonotype was sampled from a male donor in good health and CMV-seronegative. Recombination connected TRBV7-2 to TRBJ2-5, with the D segment identity uncertain. The sample was PBMCs. The DNA sequence is given as TGTGCCAGCAGCTTAGCGCTGTACCGGAGCCAGTACTTC. It specifies CASSLALYRSQYF.